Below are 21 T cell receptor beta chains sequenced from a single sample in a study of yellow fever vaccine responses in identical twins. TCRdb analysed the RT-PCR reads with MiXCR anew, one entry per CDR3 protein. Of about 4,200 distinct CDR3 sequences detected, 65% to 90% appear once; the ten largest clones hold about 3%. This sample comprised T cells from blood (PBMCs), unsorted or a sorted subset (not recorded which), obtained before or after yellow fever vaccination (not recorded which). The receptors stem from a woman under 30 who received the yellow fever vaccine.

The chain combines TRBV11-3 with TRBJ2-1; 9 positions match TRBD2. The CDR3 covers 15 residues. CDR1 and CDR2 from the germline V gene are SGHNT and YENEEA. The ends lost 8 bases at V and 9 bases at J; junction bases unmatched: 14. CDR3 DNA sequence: TGTGCCAGCTTGGGACCGGGACTAGCTACAAGTGAGCAGTTCTTC. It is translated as CASLGPGLATSEQFF.

The CDR3 DNA is TGTGCCAGCAGTCTAGGACAGGGGTCGACTTTCTTT. Its translation is CASSLGQGSTFF. The chain couples TRBV28 to TRBJ1-1, with 9 bases identical to TRBD1. This CDR3 has 12 residues. Germline-derived CDR1 and CDR2 are MDHEN and SYDVKM. V lost 5 bases, J lost 12 bases, and 7 bases stayed unmatched.

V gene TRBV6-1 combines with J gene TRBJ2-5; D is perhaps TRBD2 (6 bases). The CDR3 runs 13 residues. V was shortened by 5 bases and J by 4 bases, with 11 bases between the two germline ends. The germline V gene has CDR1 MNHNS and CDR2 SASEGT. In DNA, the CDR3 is TGTGCCAGCAGTATCGGGGGAGCAGAGACCCAGTACTTC. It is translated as CASSIGGAETQYF.

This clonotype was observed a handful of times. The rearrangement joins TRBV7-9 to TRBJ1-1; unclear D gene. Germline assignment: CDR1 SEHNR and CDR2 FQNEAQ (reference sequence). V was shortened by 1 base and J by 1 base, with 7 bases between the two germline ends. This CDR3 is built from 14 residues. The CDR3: CASSLVMGNTEAFF. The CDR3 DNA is TGTGCCAGCAGCTTAGTGATGGGGAACACTGAAGCTTTCTTT.

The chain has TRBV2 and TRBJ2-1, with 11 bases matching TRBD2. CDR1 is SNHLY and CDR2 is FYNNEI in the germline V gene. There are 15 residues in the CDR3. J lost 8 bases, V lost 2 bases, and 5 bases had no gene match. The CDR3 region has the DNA TGTGCCAGCAGTGAACTGCTAGCGGGAGGACATGAGCAGTTCTTC. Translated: CASSELLAGGHEQFF.

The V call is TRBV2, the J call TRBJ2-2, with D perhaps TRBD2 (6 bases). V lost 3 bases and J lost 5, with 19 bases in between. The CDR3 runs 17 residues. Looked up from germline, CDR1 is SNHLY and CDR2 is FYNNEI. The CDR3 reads CASSEGLALTSTGELFF. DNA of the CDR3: TGTGCCAGCAGTGAGGGTCTAGCGCTGACATCGACCGGGGAGCTGTTTTTT.

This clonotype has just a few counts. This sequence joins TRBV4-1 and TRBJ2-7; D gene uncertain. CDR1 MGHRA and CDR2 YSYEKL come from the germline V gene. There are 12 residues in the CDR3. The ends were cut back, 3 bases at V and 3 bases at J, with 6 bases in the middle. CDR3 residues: CASSQDGYEQYF. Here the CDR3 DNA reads TGCGCCAGCAGCCAGGACGGCTACGAGCAGTACTTC.

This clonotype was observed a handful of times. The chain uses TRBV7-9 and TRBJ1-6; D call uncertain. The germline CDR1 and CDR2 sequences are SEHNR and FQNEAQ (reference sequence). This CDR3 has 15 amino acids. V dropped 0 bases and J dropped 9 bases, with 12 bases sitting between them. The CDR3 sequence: CASSLASDWRSPLHF. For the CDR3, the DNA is TGTGCCAGCAGCTTAGCATCGGATTGGCGTTCACCCCTCCACTTT.

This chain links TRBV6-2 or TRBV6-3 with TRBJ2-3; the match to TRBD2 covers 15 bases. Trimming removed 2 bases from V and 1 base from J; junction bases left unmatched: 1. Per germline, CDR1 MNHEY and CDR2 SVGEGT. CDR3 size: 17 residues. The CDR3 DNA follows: TGTGCCAGCAGTTACGGGACTAGCGGGGGGCGCACAGATACGCAGTATTTT. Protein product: CASSYGTSGGRTDTQYF.

The CDR3 DNA reads TGTGCCAGCAGCTTAGATGGACAAGTGATCGGGGGTTATGACGAGCAGTACTTC. The encoded protein is CASSLDGQVIGGYDEQYF. The genes are TRBV11-1 and TRBJ2-7; perhaps TRBD2 as D (6 bases). Trimming took off 1 base at V and 5 bases at J, with 24 bases between the two ends. Germline V gene data show CDR1 as SGHAT and CDR2 as FQDESV (reference sequence). CDR3 length equals 18 residues.

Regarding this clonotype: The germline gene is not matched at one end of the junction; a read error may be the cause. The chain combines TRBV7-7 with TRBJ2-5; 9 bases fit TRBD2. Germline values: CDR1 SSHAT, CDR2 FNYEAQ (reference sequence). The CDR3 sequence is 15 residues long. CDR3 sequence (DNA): TGTGCTAGCAGCTTAGGGACTAGCCTCCAAGAGACCCAGTACTTC. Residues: CASSLGTSLQETQYF.

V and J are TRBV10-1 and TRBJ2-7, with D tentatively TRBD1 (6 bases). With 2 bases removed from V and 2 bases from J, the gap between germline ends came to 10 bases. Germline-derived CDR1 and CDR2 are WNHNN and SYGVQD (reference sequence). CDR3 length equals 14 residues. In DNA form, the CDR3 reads TGCGCCAGCAGTGAGATAGCAGGGGCCTACGAGCAGTACTTC. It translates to CASSEIAGAYEQYF.

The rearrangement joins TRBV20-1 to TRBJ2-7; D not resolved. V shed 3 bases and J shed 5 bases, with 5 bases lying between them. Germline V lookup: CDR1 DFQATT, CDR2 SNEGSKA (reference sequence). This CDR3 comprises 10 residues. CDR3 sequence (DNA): TGCAGTGCTAGGGGGAACGAGCAGTACTTC. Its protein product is CSARGNEQYF.

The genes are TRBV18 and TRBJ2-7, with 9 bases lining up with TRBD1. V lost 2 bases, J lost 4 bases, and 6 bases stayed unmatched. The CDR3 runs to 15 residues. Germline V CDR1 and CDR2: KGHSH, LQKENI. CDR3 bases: TGTGCCAGCTCACCAAAAGGACAGGGGAGGTACGAGCAGTACTTC. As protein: CASSPKGQGRYEQYF.

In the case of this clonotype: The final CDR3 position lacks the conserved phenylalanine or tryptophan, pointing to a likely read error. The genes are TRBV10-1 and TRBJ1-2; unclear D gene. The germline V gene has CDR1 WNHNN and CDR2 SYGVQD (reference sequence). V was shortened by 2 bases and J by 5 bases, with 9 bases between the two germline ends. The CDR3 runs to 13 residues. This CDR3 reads CASSEKQEYGYTS. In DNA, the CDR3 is TGCGCCAGCAGTGAGAAGCAGGAGTATGGCTACACCTCC.

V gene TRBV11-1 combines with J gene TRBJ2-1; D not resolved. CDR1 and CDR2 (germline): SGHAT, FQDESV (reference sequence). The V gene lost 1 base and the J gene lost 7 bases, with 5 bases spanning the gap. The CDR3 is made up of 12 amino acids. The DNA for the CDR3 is TGTGCCAGCAGCTTAGGGCAAAATGAGCAGTTCTTC. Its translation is CASSLGQNEQFF. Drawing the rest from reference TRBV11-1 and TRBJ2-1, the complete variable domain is EAEVAQSPRYKITEKSQAVAFWCDPISGHATLYWYRQILGQGPELLVQFQDESVVDDSQLPKDRFSAERLKGVDSTLKIQPAELGDSAMYLCASSLGQNEQFFGPGTRLTVL.

In nucleotides, the CDR3 is TGTGCCAGCTCACCAGCTGACAATGAGCAGTTCTTC. Residues: CASSPADNEQFF. V gene TRBV18 combines with J gene TRBJ2-1; D unclear. Trimming cost V 2 bases and J 5 bases, with 4 bases left between them. From germline, CDR1 is KGHSH and CDR2 LQKENI. The CDR3 length is 12 residues.

Here the CDR3 DNA reads TGCAGCGTTGAGATTAGCGGGAGCGAGCAGTTCTTC. As protein: CSVEISGSEQFF. This sequence joins TRBV29-1 and TRBJ2-1, with 9 positions matching TRBD2. The CDR3 extends over 12 amino acids. Trimming removed 3 bases from V and 10 bases from J; junction bases left unmatched: 4. From germline, CDR1 is SQVTM and CDR2 ANQGSEA.

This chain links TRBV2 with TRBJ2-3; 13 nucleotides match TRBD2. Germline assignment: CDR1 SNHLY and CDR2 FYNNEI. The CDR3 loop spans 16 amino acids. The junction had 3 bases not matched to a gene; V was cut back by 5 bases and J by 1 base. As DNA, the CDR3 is TGTGCCAGCAGTCCCGGACTAGCGGGGGGCACAGATACGCAGTATTTT. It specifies CASSPGLAGGTDTQYF.

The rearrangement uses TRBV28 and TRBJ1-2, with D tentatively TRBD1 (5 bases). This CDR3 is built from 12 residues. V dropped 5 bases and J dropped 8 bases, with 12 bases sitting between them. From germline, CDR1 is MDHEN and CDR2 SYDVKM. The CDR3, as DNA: TGTGCCAGCAGTCTTCAGGGAACCGGCTACACCTTC. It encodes CASSLQGTGYTF.

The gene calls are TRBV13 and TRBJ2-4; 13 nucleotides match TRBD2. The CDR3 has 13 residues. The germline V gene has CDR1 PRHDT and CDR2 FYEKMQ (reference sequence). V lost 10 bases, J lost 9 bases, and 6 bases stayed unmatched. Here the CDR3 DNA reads TGTGCCAACGGACTAGCGGGGGCTGTCATTCAGTACTTC. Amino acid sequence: CANGLAGAVIQYF.